This T cell receptor (beta chain) was documented in a study of Tregs in tolerant kidney transplant recipients. Study-level background: CD4+CD25+CD127- cells came from approximately three-day belatacept mixed lymphocyte reactions, some with roughly 5-day graft donor restimulation. Regarding the study as a whole: Findings come from small patient numbers and require larger validation.

Trimming took 5 bases from V and 3 from J; bases not matched to a gene: 3. The CDR3 sequence is 13 residues long. The germline V gene encodes CDR1 SGHVS and CDR2 FQNEAQ. Note on this clone: The antigen remains undetermined.

Repertoires were generated with immunoSEQ multiplex PCR, while TCRdb's copy carries only in-frame clones and drops some. Among 15,000 to 20,000 clones listed, less than 80% were seen once. Specimen: Tregs from blood cultured with allogeneic cells. The chain couples TRBV7-8 to TRBJ2-5; 7 bases align to TRBD1. The source of this sequence is a human donor in good health. The CDR3 DNA reads as TGTGCCAGCAGCAGGGGACAGAAAGAGACCCAGTACTTC. It codes for CASSRGQKETQYF.